The next 30 T cell receptor beta chains were all read from a single sample in a study of blood T cell repertoires in COVID-19. The method was immunoSEQ multiplex PCR; TCRdb's version includes in-frame clones alone and lacks a portion of them. The profile shows 300,000 to 350,000 clones, roughly 87% of them singletons. Sequencing used peripheral blood. The receptors were sampled from a man between 18 and 35 years old with active or convalescent COVID-19.

The rearrangement links TRBV19 to TRBJ2-1, with 9 bases identical to TRBD1. CDR1 and CDR2 (germline): LNHDA, SQIVND (reference sequence). Trimming took 4 bases from V and 7 from J; bases not matched to a gene: 8. This CDR3 has 15 residues. CDR3 coding DNA: TGTGCCAGTAGTAACAACAGGGGGCGCTGGAATGAGCAGTTCTTC. Amino acid sequence: CASSNNRGRWNEQFF.

The chain employs TRBV6-1 and TRBJ2-1; 8 nucleotides line up with TRBD2. The CDR3 totals 16 residues. The V segment lost 4 bases and the J segment 5 bases; nucleotides outside the gene matches: 10. Germline V lookup: CDR1 MNHNS, CDR2 SASEGT. The CDR3 sequence is CASSVLTSAANNEQFF. Written as DNA, the CDR3 is TGTGCCAGCAGTGTCTTGACTAGCGCGGCAAACAATGAGCAGTTCTTC.

This clone was detected a few times. The chain links TRBV14 to TRBJ2-1, with TRBD2 as a possible D gene (6 bases). The CDR3 extends over 16 amino acids. The germline V and J ends were trimmed by 2 bases and 9 bases, with 20 bases remaining between them. The germline gives CDR1 SGHDN, CDR2 FVKESK. The CDR3 loop is CASSQPDRDFSSEQFF. CDR3 bases: TGTGCCAGCAGCCAACCCGACCGGGACTTTAGTAGTGAGCAGTTCTTC.

As regards this clone: Other DNA sequences from this sample encode an identical CDR3 as well. The chain joins TRBV4-3 to TRBJ2-2; D call uncertain. V lost 3 bases to trimming and J lost 0 bases, with 5 bases between them. Germline CDR1 and CDR2: LGHNA and YSLEER. This CDR3 spans 14 amino acids. In DNA, the CDR3 is TGCGCCAGCAGCCAGGCTGCGAACACCGGGGAGCTGTTTTTT. The encoded protein is CASSQAANTGELFF.

This clone was counted only a few times. The chain joins TRBV11-2 to TRBJ2-1; possibly TRBD2 for D (6 bases). The V and J ends lost 2 bases and 3 bases respectively, with 20 bases between them. Per germline, CDR1 SGHAT and CDR2 FQNNGV. The CDR3 spans 18 residues. The CDR3 DNA reads TGTGCCAGCAGCTTAACCCACTTAACGGGAGTCTTCTACAATGAGCAGTTCTTC. Its translation: CASSLTHLTGVFYNEQFF.

The CDR3 is CASSQDPLSGGTNTGELFF. DNA for the CDR3: TGTGCCAGCAGCCAAGATCCCCTCAGCGGGGGGACGAACACCGGGGAGCTGTTTTTT. V and J are TRBV3-1 (or the pseudogene TRBV3-2) and TRBJ2-2; 9 nucleotides line up with TRBD2. The CDR3 is 19 residues long. Unmatched junction bases numbered 8, after V lost 0 bases and J lost 0 bases. CDR1 and CDR2 (germline): LGHDT, YNNKEL (reference sequence).

The CDR3 spells CASSLGQDADTQYF. The CDR3, as DNA: TGTGCCAGCAGCTTGGGGCAAGACGCAGATACGCAGTATTTT. The chain recombines TRBV11-3 with TRBJ2-3; a weak D match, TRBD1 (5 bases). Germline CDR1 and CDR2: SGHNT and YENEEA. The CDR3 extends over 14 amino acids. V gave up 3 bases and J gave up 4 bases, with 11 bases separating them.

The gene calls are TRBV5-6 and TRBJ1-1; D is possibly TRBD1 (5 bases). Trimming cost V 0 bases and J 7 bases, with 13 bases left between them. This CDR3 has 14 amino acids. Germline CDR1 reads SGHDT; CDR2 reads YYEEEE. CDR3 DNA sequence: TGTGCCAGCAGCTTGGCAGAGATAACAGGTGAAGCTTTCTTT. This codes for CASSLAEITGEAFF.

The rearrangement joins TRBV4-1 to TRBJ2-5; 9 positions agree with TRBD2. Germline CDR1 reads MGHRA; CDR2 reads YSYEKL. V trimming: 5 bases; J trimming: 2 bases; junction bases outside the gene matches: 6. The length of the CDR3 is 15 residues. The CDR3 nucleotides read TGCGCCAGCAGCGTAAGCGGGAGGCCACAAGAGACCCAGTACTTC. Its protein product is CASSVSGRPQETQYF.

V usage is TRBV5-1 and J usage is TRBJ2-7, with TRBD2 identical over 11 bases. Germline CDR1 is SGHRS and CDR2 is YFSETQ. V was pared by 2 bases and J by 3 bases, with 4 bases of the junction left unmatched. This CDR3 has 15 residues. The CDR3 loop reads CASSFTSGSNYEQYF. Written as DNA, the CDR3 is TGCGCCAGCAGCTTCACTAGCGGGAGTAACTACGAGCAGTACTTC.

The chain carries TRBV7-9 and TRBJ1-2, with D unclear. The V and J ends lost 2 bases and 1 base respectively, with 8 bases between them. The CDR3 spans 14 residues. CDR1 and CDR2 (germline): SEHNR, FQNEAQ (reference sequence). CDR3 amino acids: CASSLRGFNYGYTF. In DNA, the CDR3 is TGTGCCAGCAGCTTAAGAGGATTTAACTATGGCTACACCTTC.

V and J are TRBV18 and TRBJ2-3; no clear D. The V gene lost 6 bases and the J gene lost 2 bases, with 15 bases spanning the gap. The CDR3 has 15 residues. Looked up from germline, CDR1 is KGHSH and CDR2 is LQKENI. The CDR3 loop is CASSRPPGYTDTQYF. The DNA of the CDR3 is TGTGCCAGCTCGCGGCCACCCGGATACACAGATACGCAGTATTTT.

The CDR3: CASSFGPNEQFF. The DNA of the CDR3 is TGTGCCAGCAGTTTCGGTCCCAATGAGCAGTTCTTC. This chain uses TRBV28 with TRBJ2-1; D ambiguous. In germline, CDR1 is MDHEN, CDR2 SYDVKM. This CDR3 comprises 12 residues. V was clipped by 3 bases and J by 6 bases, with 6 bases between them.

In this sample, this clone turned up once. The chain is built from TRBV6-2 or TRBV6-3 and TRBJ1-2; D not resolved. V was trimmed by 2 bases and J by 9 bases, leaving 13 bases between them. Germline V gene sequence: CDR1 MNHEY, CDR2 SVGEGT. The length of the CDR3 is 13 residues. CDR3 sequence (DNA): TGTGCCAGCAGTTACCTTCAGTATGACAGCTACACCTTC. This gives the protein CASSYLQYDSYTF.

The genes are TRBV3-1 (or the pseudogene TRBV3-2) and TRBJ2-3; 7 bases are a match to TRBD2. The germline V gene has CDR1 LGHDT and CDR2 YNNKEL (reference sequence). V was pared by 7 bases and J by 6 bases, with 13 bases of the junction left unmatched. The CDR3 length is 15 residues. The chain's CDR3 is CASTLGLVMFDTQYF. The CDR3 nucleotides are TGTGCCAGCACCCTTGGACTAGTAATGTTTGATACGCAGTATTTT.

V gene TRBV5-1 combines with J gene TRBJ1-2; 9 bases align to TRBD1. This CDR3 has 15 residues. Losses at the gene ends were 3 bases for V and 6 bases for J; bases not matched to a gene: 9. CDR1 SGHRS and CDR2 YFSETQ come from the germline V gene. This CDR3 is CASSSSPGQGDGYTF. In DNA form, the CDR3 reads TGCGCCAGCAGCTCATCACCGGGACAGGGTGATGGCTACACCTTC.

The rearrangement joins TRBV11-2 to TRBJ2-2; the match to TRBD2 covers 9 bases. V lost 4 bases to trimming and J lost 1 base; unmatched junction nucleotides: 4. Germline V gene sequence: CDR1 SGHAT, CDR2 FQNNGV. The CDR3 runs 16 residues. CDR3 residues: CASSSASGVNTGELFF. The CDR3 DNA sequence: TGTGCCAGCAGCTCAGCTAGCGGGGTGAACACCGGGGAGCTGTTTTTT.

The chain carries TRBV9 and TRBJ1-3; no clear D gene. Trimming removed 3 bases from V and 0 bases from J, with 10 bases in between. Germline values: CDR1 SGDLS, CDR2 YYNGEE. There are 15 residues in the CDR3. CDR3 nucleotide sequence: TGTGCCAGCAGCGCCTTGGCTAGCTCTGGAAACACCATATATTTT. The encoded protein is CASSALASSGNTIYF.

This chain connects TRBV6-6 to TRBJ1-1; D might be TRBD1 (6 bases). The CDR3 totals 13 residues. Trimming removed 3 bases from V and 6 bases from J, with 11 bases in between. CDR1 and CDR2 from the germline V gene are MNHNY and SVGAGI (reference sequence). Written as DNA, the CDR3 is TGTGCCAGCAGTTATTGGGGGGGCCCTGAAGCTTTCTTT. Protein sequence: CASSYWGGPEAFF.

The chain is built from TRBV7-9 and TRBJ2-5; 9 positions agree with TRBD2. Trimming at V came to 5 bases and at J to 2 bases, leaving 12 bases not matched to a gene. Germline V CDR1 and CDR2: SEHNR, FQNEAQ (reference sequence). The CDR3 length is 17 residues. The CDR3, as DNA: TGTGCCAGCAGCCAGGAAGGCGGGGGGGCTAATCAAGAGACCCAGTACTTC. Its translation: CASSQEGGGANQETQYF.

V is TRBV11-2 and J is TRBJ2-1, with 15 positions matching TRBD2. This CDR3 has 16 residues. Per germline, CDR1 SGHAT and CDR2 FQNNGV. Unmatched junction bases numbered 4, after V lost 4 bases and J lost 6 bases. This CDR3 reads CASSSGLAGGLNEQFF. The CDR3, as DNA: TGTGCCAGCAGCTCAGGACTAGCGGGGGGGCTCAATGAGCAGTTCTTC.

The chain combines TRBV7-6 with TRBJ2-7; 7 positions match TRBD2. The CDR3 spans 15 residues. Trimming removed 5 bases from V and 0 bases from J; junction bases left unmatched: 7. Per germline, CDR1 SGHVS and CDR2 FNYEAQ. For the CDR3, the DNA is TGTGCCAGCAGCCCGGGAGCGGGGTTCTCCTACGAGCAGTACTTC. It encodes CASSPGAGFSYEQYF.

The chain uses TRBV3-1 (or the pseudogene TRBV3-2) and TRBJ2-7; 8 positions match TRBD2. The CDR3 loop spans 17 amino acids. Germline-derived CDR1 and CDR2 are LGHDT and YNNKEL (reference sequence). V shed 0 bases and J 3 bases; nucleotides not matched to a gene: 10. CDR3 region: CASSQDGKERGIYEQYF. DNA of the CDR3: TGTGCCAGCAGCCAAGACGGTAAGGAGCGGGGGATCTACGAGCAGTACTTC.

The V gene is TRBV5-4, the J gene TRBJ2-2; possibly TRBD1 for D (6 bases). The V end was cut by 4 bases, the J end by 3 bases, with 22 bases between. The CDR3 is 18 residues long. In germline, CDR1 is SGHNT, CDR2 YYREEE (reference sequence). This CDR3 reads CASSRGWVETGHTGELFF. Here the CDR3 DNA reads TGTGCCAGCAGCCGGGGATGGGTCGAAACAGGGCACACCGGGGAGCTGTTTTTT. The full variable domain, rest sourced from reference TRBV5-4 and TRBJ2-2, is ETGVTQSPTHLIKTRGQQVTLRCSSQSGHNTVSWYQQALGQGPQFIFQYYREEENGRGNFPPRFSGLQFPNYSSELNVNALELDDSALYLCASSRGWVETGHTGELFFGEGSRLTVL.

This clone was detected once. The rearrangement links TRBV18 to TRBJ1-4; perhaps TRBD1 as D (5 bases). CDR3 size: 15 residues. V was trimmed by 1 base and J by 8 bases, leaving 14 bases between them. Germline V CDR1 and CDR2: KGHSH, LQKENI. CDR3 in amino acids: CASSPRRGDGEKLFF. The CDR3 DNA sequence: TGTGCCAGCTCACCACGGCGCGGGGACGGGGAAAAACTGTTTTTT.

The chain joins TRBV7-9 to TRBJ2-7; 7 positions agree with TRBD2. The CDR3 has 12 amino acids. V lost 4 bases, J lost 7 bases, and 4 bases stayed unmatched. Germline-derived CDR1 and CDR2 are SEHNR and FQNEAQ (reference sequence). The CDR3 DNA sequence: TGTGCCAGCAGCTCAGGGAGGGAGGAGCAGTACTTC. It codes for CASSSGREEQYF.

The chain links TRBV7-2 to TRBJ1-1, with D tentatively TRBD1 (6 bases). The CDR3 sequence is 15 residues long. Trimming pared 3 bases from V and 0 bases from J, leaving 11 bases between. Germline CDR1 and CDR2: SGHTA and FQGNSA. The DNA for the CDR3 is TGTGCCAGCAGCTTCCAACAGGGACTGAACACTGAAGCTTTCTTT. Protein sequence: CASSFQQGLNTEAFF.

The chain employs TRBV19 and TRBJ2-1, with D possibly matching TRBD1 (6 bases). V gave up 0 bases and J gave up 5 bases, with 11 bases separating them. The germline V gene encodes CDR1 LNHDA and CDR2 SQIVND (reference sequence). The CDR3 spans 15 residues. The CDR3 spells CASSIDRGFDNEQFF. The CDR3, as DNA: TGTGCCAGTAGTATAGACAGGGGATTTGACAATGAGCAGTTCTTC. Full variable domain (remainder filled in from reference TRBV19 and TRBJ2-1): DGGITQSPKYLFRKEGQNVTLSCEQNLNHDAMYWYRQDPGQGLRLIYYSQIVNDFQKGDIAEGYSVSREKKESFPLTVTSAQKNPTAFYLCASSIDRGFDNEQFFGPGTRLTVL.

The chain recombines TRBV7-8 with TRBJ1-5; TRBD1 matches 7 bases. The junction had 17 bases not matched to a gene; V was cut back by 4 bases and J by 8 bases. This CDR3 has 17 amino acids. The V gene's germline CDR1 is SGHVS and CDR2 FQNEAQ. DNA of the CDR3: TGTGCCAGCAGCTCAATTAAGGGGACAGCTAATAAGGAGCCCCAGCATTTT. It specifies CASSSIKGTANKEPQHF.

In its sample, this clone was seen once. The chain uses TRBV5-1 and TRBJ2-7; 14 nucleotides agree with TRBD2. V was pared by 4 bases and J by 5 bases, with 5 bases of the junction left unmatched. This CDR3 has 15 amino acids. Germline CDR1 is SGHRS and CDR2 is YFSETQ. The CDR3 nucleotides read TGCGCCAGCAGCCAGGGACTAGCGGGAGTAGACGAGCAGTACTTC. This encodes CASSQGLAGVDEQYF.